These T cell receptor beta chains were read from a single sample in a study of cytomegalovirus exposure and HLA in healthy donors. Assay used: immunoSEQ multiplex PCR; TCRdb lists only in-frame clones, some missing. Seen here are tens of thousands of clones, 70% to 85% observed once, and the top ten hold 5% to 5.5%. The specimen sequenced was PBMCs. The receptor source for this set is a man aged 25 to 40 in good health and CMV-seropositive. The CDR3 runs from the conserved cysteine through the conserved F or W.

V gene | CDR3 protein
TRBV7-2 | CASSYLGAGNSPLHF
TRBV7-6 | CASSVLSYNEQFF
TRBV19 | CASSSHRGGQPQHF
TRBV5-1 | CASSPWDMRNTEAFF
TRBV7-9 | CASSLRQGGEKLFF
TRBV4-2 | CASSQEWRGPSYEQYF
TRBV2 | CASLSGGYNEQFF
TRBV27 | CASSLSISAGGLKYEQYF
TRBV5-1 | CASSLTTGSETQYF
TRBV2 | CASSEATTGETQYF
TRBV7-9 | CSSSPRPSGVTGELFF
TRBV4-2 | CASSRGFEQYF
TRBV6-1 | CAIRFGKTVTGELFF
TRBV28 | CASRVTGNQPQHF
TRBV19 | CASRDGGSSYNEQFF
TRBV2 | CASSLGRDNEQFF
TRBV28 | CASSYWGGLAFPGELFF
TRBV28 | CASSWATDTQYF
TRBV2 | CASSETTWTAKETQYF
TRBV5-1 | CASSLWTGGETGELFF
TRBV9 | CASSGGGTSEQYF
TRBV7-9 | CASSLDGGNYGYTF
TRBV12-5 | CASGQLPIWGTGNTIYF
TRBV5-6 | CASSLGRGTETQYF
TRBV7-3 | CASSLVADTQYF
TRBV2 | CASSEQGSYTEAFF
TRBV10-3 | CAISGERRGTGELFF
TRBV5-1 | CASSLVGGSTEAFF
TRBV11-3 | CASSPGRGATDEQYF
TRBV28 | CASAPGAGVADTQYF
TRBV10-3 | CAISESTDIVGTEAFF
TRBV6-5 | CASSYRRQGGYGYTF
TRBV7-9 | CASSPTQAYGYTF
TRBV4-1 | CASSHPGTSGSYEQYF
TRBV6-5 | CASRGQGTPFQPQHF
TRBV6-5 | CASSKNSNTEAFF
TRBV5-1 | CASSLAVRAPKYNEQFF
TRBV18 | CASSPTRLNYGYTF
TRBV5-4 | CASSDRDFPYNEQFF
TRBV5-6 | CASSLEEGSPLHF
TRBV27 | CASRQQGFDEKLFF
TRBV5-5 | CASSPRQGRYEQYF
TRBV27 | CASRPGQTSEAFF
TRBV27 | CASSLLGGPGYTF
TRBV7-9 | CASRNSGTEAFF
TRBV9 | CASSPRDSSNYSYTF
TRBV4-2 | CASSQTGVPYEQYF
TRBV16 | CASSFRGSTDTQYF
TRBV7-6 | CASSFIRDRGLGGELFF
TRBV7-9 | CASRKQNTEAFF